This T cell receptor beta chain was profiled in a study of blood T cell repertoires in COVID-19. Study-level background: Some COVID-19 samples were acute and others convalescent; all came from the United States, Italy and Spain. PBMCs, B-cell-depleted T cells, or T cells provided the cDNA or gDNA that made up the material.

As originally analysed: Amplification of reference gene primers was used by the study to estimate nucleated cell counts. Profiled with immunoSEQ multiplex PCR; TCRdb holds only in-frame clones, not every one. That table furnishes V, J and clone size, whereas the DNA furnished D and trimming. The repertoire holds a few hundred thousand clones, approximately 81% seen once, with around 1% in the top ten. CDR3 length: 15 residues. The trim removed 5 bases at V and 7 bases at J, leaving 11 bases unmatched. Looked up from germline, CDR1 is SGHTA and CDR2 is FQGNSA. Sequenced material: peripheral blood. V gene TRBV7-2 combines with J gene TRBJ2-7; the match to TRBD1 covers 10 bases. The receptor was isolated from a man aged 40-50 years with acute or convalescent COVID-19. CDR3: CASSGRGTGAREQYF. In DNA form, the CDR3 reads TGTGCCAGCAGCGGAAGGGGGACAGGGGCGAGGGAGCAGTACTTC.